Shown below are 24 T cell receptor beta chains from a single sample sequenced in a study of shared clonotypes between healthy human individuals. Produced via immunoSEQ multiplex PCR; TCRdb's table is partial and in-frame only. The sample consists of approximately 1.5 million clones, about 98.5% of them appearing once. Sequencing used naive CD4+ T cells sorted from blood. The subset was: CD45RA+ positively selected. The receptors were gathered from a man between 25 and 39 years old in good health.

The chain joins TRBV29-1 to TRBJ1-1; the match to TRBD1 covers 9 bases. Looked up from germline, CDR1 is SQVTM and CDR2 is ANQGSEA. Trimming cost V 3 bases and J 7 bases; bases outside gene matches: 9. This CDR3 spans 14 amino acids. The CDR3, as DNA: TGCAGCGTTGATTCCCCGACAGGGGGAAGTGAAGCTTTCTTT. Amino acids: CSVDSPTGGSEAFF.

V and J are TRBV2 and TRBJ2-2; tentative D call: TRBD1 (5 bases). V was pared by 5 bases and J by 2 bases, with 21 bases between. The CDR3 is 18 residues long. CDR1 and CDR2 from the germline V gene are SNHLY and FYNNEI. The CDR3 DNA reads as TGTGCCAGCAGTACCCGTCCGGACATGAACGACAACACCGGGGAGCTGTTTTTT. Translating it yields CASSTRPDMNDNTGELFF.

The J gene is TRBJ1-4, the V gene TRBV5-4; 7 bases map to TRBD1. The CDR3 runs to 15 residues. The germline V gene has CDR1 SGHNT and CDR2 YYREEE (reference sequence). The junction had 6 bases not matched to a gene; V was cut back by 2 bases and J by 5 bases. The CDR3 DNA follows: TGTGCCAGCAGCTTTGACCGGGACAGAAATGAAAAACTGTTTTTT. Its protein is CASSFDRDRNEKLFF.

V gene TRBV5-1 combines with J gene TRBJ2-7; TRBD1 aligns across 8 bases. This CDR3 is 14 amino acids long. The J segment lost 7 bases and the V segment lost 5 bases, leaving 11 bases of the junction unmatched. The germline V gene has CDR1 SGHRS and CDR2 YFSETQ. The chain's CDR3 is CASRLTGDAPEQYF. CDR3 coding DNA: TGCGCCAGCAGGTTGACAGGGGACGCCCCTGAGCAGTACTTC.

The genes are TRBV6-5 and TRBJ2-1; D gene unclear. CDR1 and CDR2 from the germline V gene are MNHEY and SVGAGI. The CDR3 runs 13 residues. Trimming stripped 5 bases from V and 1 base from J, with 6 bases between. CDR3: CASSRLSYNEQFF. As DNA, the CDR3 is TGTGCCAGCAGTCGGCTATCCTACAATGAGCAGTTCTTC.

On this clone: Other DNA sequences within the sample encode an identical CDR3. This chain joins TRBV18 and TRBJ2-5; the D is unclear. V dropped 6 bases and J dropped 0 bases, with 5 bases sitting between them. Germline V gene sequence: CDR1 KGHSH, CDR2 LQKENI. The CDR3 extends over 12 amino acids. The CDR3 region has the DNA TGTGCCAGCTCCCCTTACCAAGAGACCCAGTACTTC. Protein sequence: CASSPYQETQYF.

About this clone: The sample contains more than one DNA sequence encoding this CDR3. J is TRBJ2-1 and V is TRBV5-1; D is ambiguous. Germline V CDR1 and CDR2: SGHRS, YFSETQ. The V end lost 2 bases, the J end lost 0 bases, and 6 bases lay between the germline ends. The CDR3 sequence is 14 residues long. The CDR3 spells CASSFPGSYNEQFF. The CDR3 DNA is TGCGCCAGCAGCTTTCCCGGCTCCTACAATGAGCAGTTCTTC.

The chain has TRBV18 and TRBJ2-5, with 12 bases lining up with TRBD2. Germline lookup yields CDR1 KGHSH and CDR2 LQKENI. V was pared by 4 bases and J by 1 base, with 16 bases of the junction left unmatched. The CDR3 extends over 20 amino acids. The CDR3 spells CASSQIFHPSGRGFQETQYF. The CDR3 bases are TGTGCCAGCTCACAAATTTTTCACCCTAGCGGGAGGGGATTCCAAGAGACCCAGTACTTC.

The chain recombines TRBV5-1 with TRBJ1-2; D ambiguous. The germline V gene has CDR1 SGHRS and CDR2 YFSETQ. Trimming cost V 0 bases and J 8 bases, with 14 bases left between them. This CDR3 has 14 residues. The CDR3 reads CASSLELGSLGYTF. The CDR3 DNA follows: TGCGCCAGCAGCTTGGAGTTAGGGTCTCTCGGCTACACCTTC.

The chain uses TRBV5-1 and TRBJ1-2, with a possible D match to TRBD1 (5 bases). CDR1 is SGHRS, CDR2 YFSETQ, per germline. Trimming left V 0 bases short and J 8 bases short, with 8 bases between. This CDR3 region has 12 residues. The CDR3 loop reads CASSLDGDGYTF. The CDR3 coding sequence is TGCGCCAGCAGCTTGGATGGGGACGGCTACACCTTC.

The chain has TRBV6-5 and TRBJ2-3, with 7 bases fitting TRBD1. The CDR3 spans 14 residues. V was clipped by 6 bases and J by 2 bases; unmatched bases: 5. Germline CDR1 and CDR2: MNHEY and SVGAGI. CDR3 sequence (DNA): TGTGCCAGCAGGAGGGGACAGCTCACAGATACGCAGTATTTT. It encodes CASRRGQLTDTQYF.

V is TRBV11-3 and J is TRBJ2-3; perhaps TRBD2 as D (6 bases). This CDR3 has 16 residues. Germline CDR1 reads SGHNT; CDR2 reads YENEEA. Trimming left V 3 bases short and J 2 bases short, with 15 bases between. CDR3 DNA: TGTGCCAGCAGCTTTGGTGGGGGACTTTCCACAGATACGCAGTATTTT. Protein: CASSFGGGLSTDTQYF.

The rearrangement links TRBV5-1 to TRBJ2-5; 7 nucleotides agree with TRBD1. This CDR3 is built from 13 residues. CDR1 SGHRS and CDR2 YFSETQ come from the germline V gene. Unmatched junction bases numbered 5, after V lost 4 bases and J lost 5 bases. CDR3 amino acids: CASSQQGIETQYF. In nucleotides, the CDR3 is TGCGCCAGCAGCCAACAGGGGATTGAGACCCAGTACTTC.

CDR3 nucleotides: TGTGCCAGCAGCATAGGGAGGCCCAGCTCCTACGAGCAGTACTTC. Translating it yields CASSIGRPSSYEQYF. V gene TRBV7-2 combines with J gene TRBJ2-7; D perhaps matches TRBD2 (6 bases). V lost 5 bases to trimming and J lost 0 bases, with 14 bases between them. Germline V gene sequence: CDR1 SGHTA, CDR2 FQGNSA. The CDR3 has 15 amino acids.

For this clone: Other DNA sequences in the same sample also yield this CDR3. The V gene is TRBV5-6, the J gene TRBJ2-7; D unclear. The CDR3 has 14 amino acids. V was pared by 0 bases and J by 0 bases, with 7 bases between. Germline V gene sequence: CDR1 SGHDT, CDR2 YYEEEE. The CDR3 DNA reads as TGTGCCAGCAGCTTGGCAGGAACCTCCTACGAGCAGTACTTC. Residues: CASSLAGTSYEQYF.

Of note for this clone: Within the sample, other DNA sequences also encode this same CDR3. CDR3 in amino acids: CASSSTSGSYEQYF. CDR3 bases: TGTGCCAGCAGCTCGACTAGCGGGTCCTACGAGCAGTACTTC. This chain uses TRBV7-2 with TRBJ2-7; TRBD2 matches 10 bases. V shed 4 bases and J 1 base; nucleotides not matched to a gene: 1. Germline-derived CDR1 and CDR2 are SGHTA and FQGNSA. The CDR3 is 14 residues long.

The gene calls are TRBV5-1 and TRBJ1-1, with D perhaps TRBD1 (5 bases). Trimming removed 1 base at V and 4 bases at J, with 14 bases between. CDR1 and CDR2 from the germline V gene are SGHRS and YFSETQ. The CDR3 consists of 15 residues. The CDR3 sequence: CASSLPMGGSTEAFF. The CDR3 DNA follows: TGCGCCAGCAGCTTGCCGATGGGGGGTAGCACTGAAGCTTTCTTT.

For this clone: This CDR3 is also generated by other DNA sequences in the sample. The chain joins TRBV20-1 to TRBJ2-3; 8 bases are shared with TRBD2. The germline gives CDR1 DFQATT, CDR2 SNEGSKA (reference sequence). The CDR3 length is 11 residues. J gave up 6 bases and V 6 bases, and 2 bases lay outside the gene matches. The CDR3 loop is CSARLADTQYF. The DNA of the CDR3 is TGCAGTGCCAGACTAGCGGATACGCAGTATTTT.

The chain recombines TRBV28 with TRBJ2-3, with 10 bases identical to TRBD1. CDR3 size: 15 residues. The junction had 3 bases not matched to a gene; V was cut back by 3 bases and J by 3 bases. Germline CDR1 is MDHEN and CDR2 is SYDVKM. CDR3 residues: CASSFLGQGTDTQYF. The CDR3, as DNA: TGTGCCAGCAGTTTTTTGGGACAGGGGACAGATACGCAGTATTTT.

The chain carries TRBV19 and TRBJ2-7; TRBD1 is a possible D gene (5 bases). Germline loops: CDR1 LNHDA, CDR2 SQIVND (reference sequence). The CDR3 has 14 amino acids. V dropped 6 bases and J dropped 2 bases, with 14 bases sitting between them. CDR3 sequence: CASRPTETPYEQYF. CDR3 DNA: TGTGCCAGTAGACCGACAGAAACCCCCTACGAGCAGTACTTC.

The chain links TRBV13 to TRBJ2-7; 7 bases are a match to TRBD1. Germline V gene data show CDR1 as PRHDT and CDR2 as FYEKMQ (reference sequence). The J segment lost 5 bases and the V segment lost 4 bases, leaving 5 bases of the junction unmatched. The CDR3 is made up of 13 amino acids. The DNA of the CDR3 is TGTGCCAGCAGCTACCCGACAGGGAACGAGCAGTACTTC. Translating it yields CASSYPTGNEQYF.

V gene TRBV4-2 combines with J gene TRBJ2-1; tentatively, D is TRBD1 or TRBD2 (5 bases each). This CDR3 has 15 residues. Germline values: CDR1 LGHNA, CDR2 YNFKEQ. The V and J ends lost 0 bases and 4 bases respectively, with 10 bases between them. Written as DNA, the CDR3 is TGTGCCAGCAGCCAAGATCAAGGGGAGTACAATGAGCAGTTCTTC. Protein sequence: CASSQDQGEYNEQFF.

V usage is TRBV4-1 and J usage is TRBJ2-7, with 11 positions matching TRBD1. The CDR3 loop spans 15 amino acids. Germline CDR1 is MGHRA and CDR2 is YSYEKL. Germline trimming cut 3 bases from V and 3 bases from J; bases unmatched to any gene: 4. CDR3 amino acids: CASSQWTGGIYEQYF. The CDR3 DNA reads TGCGCCAGCAGCCAGTGGACAGGGGGCATCTACGAGCAGTACTTC.

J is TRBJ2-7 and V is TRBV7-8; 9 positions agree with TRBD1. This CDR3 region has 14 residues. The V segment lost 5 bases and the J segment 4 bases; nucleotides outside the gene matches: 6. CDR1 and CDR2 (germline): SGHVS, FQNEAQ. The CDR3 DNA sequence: TGTGCCAGCAGCACCGGGACAGGGTGGTACGAGCAGTACTTC. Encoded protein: CASSTGTGWYEQYF. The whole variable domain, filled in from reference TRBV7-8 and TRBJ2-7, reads GAGVSQSPRYKVAKRGQDVALRCDPISGHVSLFWYQQALGQGPEFLTYFQNEAQLDKSGLPSDRFFAERPEGSVSTLKIQRTQQEDSAVYLCASSTGTGWYEQYFGPGTRLTVT.